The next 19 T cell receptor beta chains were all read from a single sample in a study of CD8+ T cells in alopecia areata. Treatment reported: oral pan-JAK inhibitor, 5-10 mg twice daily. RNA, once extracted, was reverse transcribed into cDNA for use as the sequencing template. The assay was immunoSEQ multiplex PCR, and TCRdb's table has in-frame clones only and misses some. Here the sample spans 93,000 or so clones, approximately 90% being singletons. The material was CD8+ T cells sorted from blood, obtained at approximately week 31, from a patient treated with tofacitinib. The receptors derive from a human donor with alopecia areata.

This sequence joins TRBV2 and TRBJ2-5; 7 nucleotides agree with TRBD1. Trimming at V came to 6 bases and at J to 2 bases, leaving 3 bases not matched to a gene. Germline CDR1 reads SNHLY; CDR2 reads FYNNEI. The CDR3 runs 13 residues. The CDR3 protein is CASSRDRQETQYF. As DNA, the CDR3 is TGTGCCAGCAGCCGGGACAGACAAGAGACCCAGTACTTC.

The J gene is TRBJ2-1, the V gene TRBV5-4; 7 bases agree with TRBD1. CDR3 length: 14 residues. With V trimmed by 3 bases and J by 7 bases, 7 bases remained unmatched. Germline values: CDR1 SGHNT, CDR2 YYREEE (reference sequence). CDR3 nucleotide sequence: TGTGCCAGCAGCTCGGAGGACAGGACAAATGAGCAGTTCTTC. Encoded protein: CASSSEDRTNEQFF.

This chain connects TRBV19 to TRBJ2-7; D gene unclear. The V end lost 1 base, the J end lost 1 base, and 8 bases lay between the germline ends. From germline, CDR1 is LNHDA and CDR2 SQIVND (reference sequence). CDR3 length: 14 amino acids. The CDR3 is CASSIGGESYEQYF. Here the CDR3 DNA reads TGTGCCAGTAGTATAGGTGGAGAGTCCTACGAGCAGTACTTC.

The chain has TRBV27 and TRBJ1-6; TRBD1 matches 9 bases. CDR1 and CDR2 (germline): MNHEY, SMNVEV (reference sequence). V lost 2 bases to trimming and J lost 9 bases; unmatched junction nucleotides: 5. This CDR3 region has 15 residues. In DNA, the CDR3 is TGTGCCAGCAGTTTAGCAACAGGGGGCGGTTCACCCCTCCACTTT. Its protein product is CASSLATGGGSPLHF.

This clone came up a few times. In DNA, the CDR3 is TGTGCCAGCAGTGAAGTGGCGGGGTTCTCCTACGAGCAGTACTTC. This gives the protein CASSEVAGFSYEQYF. The chain joins TRBV6-1 to TRBJ2-7; the D gene is possibly TRBD2 (6 bases). V shed 1 base and J shed 0 bases, with 10 bases lying between them. The germline CDR1 and CDR2 sequences are MNHNS and SASEGT. The CDR3 runs 15 residues.

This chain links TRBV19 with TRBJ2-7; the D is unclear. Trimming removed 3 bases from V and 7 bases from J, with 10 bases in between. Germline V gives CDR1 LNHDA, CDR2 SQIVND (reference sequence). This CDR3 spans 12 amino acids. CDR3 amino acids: CASSMIGREQYF. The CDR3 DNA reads TGTGCCAGTAGTATGATAGGCCGGGAGCAGTACTTC.

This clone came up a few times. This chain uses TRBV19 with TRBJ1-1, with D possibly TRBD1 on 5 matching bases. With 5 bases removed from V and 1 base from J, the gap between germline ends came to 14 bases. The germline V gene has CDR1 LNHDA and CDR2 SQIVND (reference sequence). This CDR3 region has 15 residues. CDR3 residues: CASSSRGDWNTEAFF. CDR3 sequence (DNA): TGTGCCAGTAGTTCGAGAGGGGACTGGAACACTGAAGCTTTCTTT.

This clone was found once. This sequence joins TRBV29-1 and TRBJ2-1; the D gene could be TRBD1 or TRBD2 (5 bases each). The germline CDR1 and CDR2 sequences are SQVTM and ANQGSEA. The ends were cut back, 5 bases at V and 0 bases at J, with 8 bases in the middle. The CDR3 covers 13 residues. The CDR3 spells CSVNGGSYNEQFF. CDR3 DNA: TGCAGCGTTAATGGGGGCTCCTACAATGAGCAGTTCTTC.

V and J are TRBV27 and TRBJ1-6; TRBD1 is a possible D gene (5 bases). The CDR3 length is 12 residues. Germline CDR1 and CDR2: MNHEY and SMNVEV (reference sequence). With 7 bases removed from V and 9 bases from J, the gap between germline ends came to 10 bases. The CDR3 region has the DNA TGTGCCAGCACCACAGGATCTTCACCCCTCCACTTT. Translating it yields CASTTGSSPLHF.

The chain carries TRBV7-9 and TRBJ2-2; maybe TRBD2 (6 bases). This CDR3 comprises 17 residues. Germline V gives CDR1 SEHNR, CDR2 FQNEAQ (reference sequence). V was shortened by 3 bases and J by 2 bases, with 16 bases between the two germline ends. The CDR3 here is CASSLAGTEINTGELFF. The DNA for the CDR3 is TGTGCCAGCAGCTTGGCCGGGACTGAGATAAACACCGGGGAGCTGTTTTTT.

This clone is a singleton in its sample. DNA for the CDR3: TGTGCCAGCAGCCCGTCTTCCCCCGCCTACGAGCAGTACTTC. Protein: CASSPSSPAYEQYF. The chain recombines TRBV4-2 with TRBJ2-7; D unresolved. V was trimmed by 4 bases and J by 2 bases, leaving 12 bases between them. CDR1 LGHNA and CDR2 YNFKEQ come from the germline V gene. This CDR3 contains 14 residues.

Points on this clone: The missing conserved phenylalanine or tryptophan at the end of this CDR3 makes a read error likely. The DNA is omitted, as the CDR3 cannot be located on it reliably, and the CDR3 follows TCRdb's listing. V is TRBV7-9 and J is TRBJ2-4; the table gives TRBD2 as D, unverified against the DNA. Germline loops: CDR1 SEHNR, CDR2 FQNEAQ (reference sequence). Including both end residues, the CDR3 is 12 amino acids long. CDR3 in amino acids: CASSSGGQEGYL.

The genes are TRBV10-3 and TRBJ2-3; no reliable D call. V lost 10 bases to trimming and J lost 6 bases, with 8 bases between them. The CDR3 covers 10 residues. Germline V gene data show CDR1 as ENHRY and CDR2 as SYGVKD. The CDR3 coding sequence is TGTGCCAGCATGGGGGATACGCAGTATTTT. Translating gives CASMGDTQYF.

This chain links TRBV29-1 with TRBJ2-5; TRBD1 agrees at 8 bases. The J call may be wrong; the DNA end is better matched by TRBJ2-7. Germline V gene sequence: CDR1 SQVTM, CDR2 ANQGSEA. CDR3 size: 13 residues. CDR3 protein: CSVGTGTGYEQYF. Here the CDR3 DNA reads TGCAGCGTGGGAACCGGGACAGGATACGAGCAGTACTTC.

CDR3 loop: CASSQSWREQYF. The CDR3 DNA reads TGCGCCAGCAGTCAATCCTGGAGAGAGCAGTACTTC. J is TRBJ2-7 and V is TRBV23-1; D unclear. TRBV23-1 is reported as an ORF; its role is uncertain. CDR3 length: 12 amino acids. V was shortened by 0 bases and J by 7 bases, with 7 bases between the two germline ends.

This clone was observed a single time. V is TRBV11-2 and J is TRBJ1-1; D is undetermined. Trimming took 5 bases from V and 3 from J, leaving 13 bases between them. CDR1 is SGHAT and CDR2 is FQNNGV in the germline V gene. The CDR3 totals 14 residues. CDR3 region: CASSLWAWDTEAFF. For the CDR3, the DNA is TGTGCCAGCAGCCTCTGGGCCTGGGACACTGAAGCTTTCTTT.

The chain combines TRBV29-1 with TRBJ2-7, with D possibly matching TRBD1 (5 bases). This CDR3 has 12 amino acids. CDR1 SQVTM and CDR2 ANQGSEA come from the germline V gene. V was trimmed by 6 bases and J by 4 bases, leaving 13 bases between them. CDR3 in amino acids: CSVSTDSYEQYF. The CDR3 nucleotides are TGCAGCGTGAGCACCGACAGTTACGAGCAGTACTTC.

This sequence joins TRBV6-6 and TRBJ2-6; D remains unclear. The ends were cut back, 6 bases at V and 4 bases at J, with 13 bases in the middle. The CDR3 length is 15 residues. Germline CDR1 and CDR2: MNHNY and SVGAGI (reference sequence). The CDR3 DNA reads TGTGCCAGCAGCCTCGGGCGCGCCGGGGCCAACGTCCTGACTTTC. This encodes CASSLGRAGANVLTF.

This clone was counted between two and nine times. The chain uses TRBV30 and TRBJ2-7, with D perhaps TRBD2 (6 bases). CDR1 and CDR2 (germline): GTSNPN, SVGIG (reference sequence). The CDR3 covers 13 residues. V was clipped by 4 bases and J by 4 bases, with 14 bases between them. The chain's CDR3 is CAWKRGIGYEQYF. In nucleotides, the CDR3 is TGTGCCTGGAAACGGGGGATAGGGTACGAGCAGTACTTC.